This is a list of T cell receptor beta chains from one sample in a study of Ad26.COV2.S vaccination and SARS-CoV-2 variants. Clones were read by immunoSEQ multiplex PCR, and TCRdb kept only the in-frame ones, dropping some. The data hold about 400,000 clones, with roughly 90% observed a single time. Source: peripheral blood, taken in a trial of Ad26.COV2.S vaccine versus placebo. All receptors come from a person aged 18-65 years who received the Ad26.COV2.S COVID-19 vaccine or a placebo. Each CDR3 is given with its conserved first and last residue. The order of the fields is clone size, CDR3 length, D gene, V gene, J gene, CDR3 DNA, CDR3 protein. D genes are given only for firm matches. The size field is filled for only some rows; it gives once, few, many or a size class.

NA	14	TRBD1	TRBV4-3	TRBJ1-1	TGCGCCAGCAGCCCGGGACAGTTGAACACTGAAGCTTTCTTT	CASSPGQLNTEAFF
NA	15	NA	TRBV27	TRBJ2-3	TGTGCCAGCAGTTTAAGTCCAGGGGGCACAGATACGCAGTATTTT	CASSLSPGGTDTQYF
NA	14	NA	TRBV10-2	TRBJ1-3	TGCGCCACCAGTTTCGGGGACCAGGGAAACACCATATATTTT	CATSFGDQGNTIYF
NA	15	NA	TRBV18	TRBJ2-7	TGTGCCAGCTCAACGCTCGGGGAATCCTACGTCGAGCAGTACTTC	CASSTLGESYVEQYF
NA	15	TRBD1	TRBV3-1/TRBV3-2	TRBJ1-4	TGTGCCAGCAGCCATAACAGGGGGTTGTATGAAAAACTGTTTTTT	CASSHNRGLYEKLFF
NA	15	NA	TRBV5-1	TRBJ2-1	TGCGCCAGCAGCCTGGGCAGGGATTCCTACAATGAGCAGTTCTTC	CASSLGRDSYNEQFF
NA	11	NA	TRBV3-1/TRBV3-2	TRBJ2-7	TGTGCCAGCAGCCAGGTAAACGAGCAGTACTTC	CASSQVNEQYF
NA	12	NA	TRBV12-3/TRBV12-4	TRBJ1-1	TGTGCCAGCAGTTCGGGCGGCCATGAAGCTTTCTTT	CASSSGGHEAFF
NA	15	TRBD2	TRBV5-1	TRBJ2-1	TGCGCCAGCAGCGGCGGGGGGCCCTCCTACAATGAGCAGTTCTTC	CASSGGGPSYNEQFF
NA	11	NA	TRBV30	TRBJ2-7	TGTGCCTGGAGTGCGGTGGGCGGGCAGTACTTC	CAWSAVGGQYF
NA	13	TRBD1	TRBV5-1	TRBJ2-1	TGCGCCAGCAGCTGGACAGGGGATTATGAGCAGTTCTTC	CASSWTGDYEQFF
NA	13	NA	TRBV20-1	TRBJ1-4	TGCAGTGCTAGTTCCGGGGATAGGGAAAAACTGTTTTTT	CSASSGDREKLFF
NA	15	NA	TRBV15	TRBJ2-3	TGTGCCACCAGCAGAGATCGCCAGACCACAGATACGCAGTATTTT	CATSRDRQTTDTQYF
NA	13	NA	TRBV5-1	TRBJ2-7	TGCGCCAGCAGCTTGGATGAGTACCCGGAGCAGTACTTC	CASSLDEYPEQYF
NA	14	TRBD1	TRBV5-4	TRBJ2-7	TGTGCCAGCAGCCCCGGGACAGGGGGCTACGAGCAGTACTTC	CASSPGTGGYEQYF
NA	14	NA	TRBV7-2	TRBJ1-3	TGTGCCAGCAGCTTAGACGGGGCAGGAAACACCATATATTTT	CASSLDGAGNTIYF
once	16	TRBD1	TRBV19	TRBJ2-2	TGTGCCAGTAGGGGGAAGGGGGCAACGAACACCGGGGAGCTGTTTTTT	CASRGKGATNTGELFF
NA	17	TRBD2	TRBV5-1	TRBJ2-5	TGCGCCAGCAGCACCGGGACTACCAAGGTTTCCCTTGAGACCCAGTACTTC	CASSTGTTKVSLETQYF
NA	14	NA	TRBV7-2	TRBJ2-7	TGTGCCAGCAGCTTTGGAGGGGGAGACTACGAGCAGTACTTC	CASSFGGGDYEQYF
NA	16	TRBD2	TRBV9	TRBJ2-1	TGTGCCAGCAGCGCCACCAGCGGGGGGGCCGGTAATGAGCAGTTCTTC	CASSATSGGAGNEQFF
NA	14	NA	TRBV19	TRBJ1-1	TGTGCCAGTAGTATGCTGGGATTGGACACTGAAGCTTTCTTT	CASSMLGLDTEAFF
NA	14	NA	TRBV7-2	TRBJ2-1	TGTGCCAGCAGCCGTCCGCCCGGGTCTAGTGAGCAGTTCTTC	CASSRPPGSSEQFF
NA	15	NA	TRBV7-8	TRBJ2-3	TGTGCCAGCGGACTTAGACCAAGTAACACAGATACGCAGTATTTT	CASGLRPSNTDTQYF
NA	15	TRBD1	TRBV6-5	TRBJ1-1	TGTGCCAGCAGTTATCGGACAGGGATTAGGGCTGAAGCTTTCTTT	CASSYRTGIRAEAFF
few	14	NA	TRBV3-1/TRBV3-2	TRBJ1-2	TGTGCCAGCAGCCAAGGGTCCCGTGGCTATGGCTACACCTTC	CASSQGSRGYGYTF
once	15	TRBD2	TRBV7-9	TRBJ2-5	TGTGCCAGCAGCTTAGTAGCGGGGGGCCAAGAGACCCAGTACTTC	CASSLVAGGQETQYF
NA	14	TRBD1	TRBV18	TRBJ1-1	TGTGCCAGCTCACGAGGACAGGAGAACACTGAAGCTTTCTTT	CASSRGQENTEAFF
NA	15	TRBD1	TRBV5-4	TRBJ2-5	TGTGCCAGCAGCTTTATGAGGGGGCAGCAAGAGACCCAGTACTTC	CASSFMRGQQETQYF
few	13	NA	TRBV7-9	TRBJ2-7	TGTGCCAGCTTCCGCGATGGGTCCTACGAGCAGTACTTC	CASFRDGSYEQYF
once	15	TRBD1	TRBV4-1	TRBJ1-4	TGCGCCAGCAGCCAAGTGACAGGGAGTAATGAAAAACTGTTTTTT	CASSQVTGSNEKLFF
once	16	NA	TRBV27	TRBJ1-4	TGTGCCAGCAGTCCGGCAACAGGGACAACTAATGAAAAACTGTTTTTT	CASSPATGTTNEKLFF
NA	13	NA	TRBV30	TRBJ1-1	TGTGCCTGGAGTGTAATGGGGTACACTGAAGCTTTCTTT	CAWSVMGYTEAFF
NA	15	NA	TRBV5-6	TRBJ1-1	TGTGCCAGCAGTCACTACAGGGAGTCGAACACTGAAGCTTTCTTT	CASSHYRESNTEAFF
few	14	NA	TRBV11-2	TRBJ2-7	TGTGCCAGCAGCTTATCTCCAGGAGCCTACGAGCAGTACTTC	CASSLSPGAYEQYF
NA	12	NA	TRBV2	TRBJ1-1	TGTGCCAGCAGCGAACTCTCGATTACAGCTTTCTTT	CASSELSITAFF
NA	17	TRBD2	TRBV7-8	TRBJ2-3	TGTGCCAGCAGCTTATTAGCTAGCGGGGGGCGCACAGATACGCAGTATTTT	CASSLLASGGRTDTQYF
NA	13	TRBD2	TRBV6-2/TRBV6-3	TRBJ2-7	TGTGCCAGCAGTTACCCCGGGAGGGACGAGCAGTACTTC	CASSYPGRDEQYF
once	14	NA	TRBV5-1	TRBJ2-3	TGCGCCAGCAGGCAGGGCACTAGCACAGATACGCAGTATTTT	CASRQGTSTDTQYF
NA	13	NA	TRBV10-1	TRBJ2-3	TGCGCCAGCAGTGGTACTAGCACAGATACGCAGTATTTT	CASSGTSTDTQYF
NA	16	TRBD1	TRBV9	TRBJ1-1	TGTGCCAGCAGCGTTACCTCGGTGCCAGGGGGTACTGAAGCTTTCTTT	CASSVTSVPGGTEAFF
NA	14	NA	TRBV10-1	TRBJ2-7	TGCGCCACCCCAACAGGGCCCCTAGCCGACGAGCAGTACTTC	CATPTGPLADEQYF
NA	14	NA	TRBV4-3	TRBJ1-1	TGCGCCAGCAGTTGGGCGGTTCTTAACACTGAAGCTTTCTTT	CASSWAVLNTEAFF
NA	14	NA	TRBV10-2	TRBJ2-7	TGCGCCAGCAGTGAGCACCCTTTGGTCCACGAGCAGTACTTC	CASSEHPLVHEQYF
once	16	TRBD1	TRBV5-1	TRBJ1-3	TGCGCCAGCAGTCCCCGGACAGGGGAATCTGGAAACACCATATATTTT	CASSPRTGESGNTIYF
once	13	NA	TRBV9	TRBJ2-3	TGTGCCAGCAGCCCCGGGATGGGAGATACGCAGTATTTT	CASSPGMGDTQYF
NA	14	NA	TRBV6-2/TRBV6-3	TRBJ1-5	TGTGCCAGCAGTTCAGAAAATCTCAATCAGCCCCAGCATTTT	CASSSENLNQPQHF
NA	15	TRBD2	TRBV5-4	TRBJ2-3	TGTGCCAGCAGCCTTCGCGGGGGATGGACAGATACGCAGTATTTT	CASSLRGGWTDTQYF
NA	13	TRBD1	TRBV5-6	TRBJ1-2	TGTGCCAGCAGCAAACAGGGGGCGCGAGGCTACACCTTC	CASSKQGARGYTF
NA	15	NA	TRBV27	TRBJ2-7	TGTGCCAGCAGTTTATCGTTTCCGGGGGCGGGGGAGCAGTACTTC	CASSLSFPGAGEQYF